Listed here are 22 T cell receptor beta chains from one sample, sequenced in a study of blood T cell repertoires in COVID-19. Sequenced by immunoSEQ multiplex PCR; TCRdb stores in-frame clones only, minus some. The sample has tens of thousands of clones; around 91% are singletons. The sequenced sample consisted of peripheral blood. The receptors shown here come from a man between 60 and 70 years old with active or convalescent COVID-19.

The V call is TRBV5-1, the J call TRBJ2-4; TRBD1 matches at 8 bases. This CDR3 has 16 amino acids. Germline V gives CDR1 SGHRS, CDR2 YFSETQ. The trim removed 0 bases at V and 6 bases at J, leaving 8 bases unmatched. The DNA of the CDR3 is TGCGCCAGCAGCTTGGTGGGACAGGACTTTGGAAACATTCAGTACTTC. It specifies CASSLVGQDFGNIQYF. Using reference TRBV5-1 and TRBJ2-4 for the parts outside the CDR3, the full variable domain is KAGVTQTPRYLIKTRGQQVTLSCSPISGHRSVSWYQQTPGQGLQFLFEYFSETQRNKGNFPGRFSGRQFSNSRSEMNVSTLELGDSALYLCASSLVGQDFGNIQYFGAGTRLSVL.

This clone has just a few counts. The rearrangement joins TRBV27 to TRBJ2-1, with a tentative D call TRBD1 (6 bases). The CDR3 loop spans 14 amino acids. Germline V gene sequence: CDR1 MNHEY, CDR2 SMNVEV (reference sequence). Trimming pared 7 bases from V and 6 bases from J, leaving 16 bases between. CDR3 coding DNA: TGTGCCAGCACCGCCGGTGGGGGCCTCAATGAGCAGTTCTTC. Translation: CASTAGGGLNEQFF.

This chain connects TRBV5-1 to TRBJ1-6, with TRBD1 matching over 8 bases. CDR3 length: 16 amino acids. Germline lookup yields CDR1 SGHRS and CDR2 YFSETQ. V was clipped by 1 base and J by 5 bases; unmatched bases: 5. The CDR3 spells CASSLPGTGNNSPLHF. CDR3 bases: TGCGCCAGCAGCTTGCCGGGGACAGGCAATAATTCACCCCTCCACTTT.

The chain carries TRBV5-8 and TRBJ2-3; D uncertain. Germline V gives CDR1 SGHTS, CDR2 YDEGEE. Trimming left V 2 bases short and J 5 bases short, with 9 bases between. There are 13 residues in the CDR3. In DNA, the CDR3 is TGTGCCAGCAGCTTACAGTTTGGAGATACGCAGTATTTT. Protein sequence: CASSLQFGDTQYF.

This chain uses TRBV6-1 with TRBJ1-1; 10 nucleotides match TRBD1. The CDR3 sequence is 17 residues long. The ends lost 2 bases at V and 0 bases at J; junction bases unmatched: 6. Germline values: CDR1 MNHNS, CDR2 SASEGT. The CDR3 sequence is CASSEWTGGWMNTEAFF. The CDR3 DNA sequence: TGTGCCAGCAGTGAATGGACAGGGGGGTGGATGAACACTGAAGCTTTCTTT.

CDR3 in DNA: TGTGCCAGCAGCTTGGCCGGGACAGGAGGGGAAAAACTGTTTTTT. Translation gives CASSLAGTGGEKLFF. J is TRBJ1-4 and V is TRBV7-2, with TRBD1 matching 8 bases. The CDR3 has 15 amino acids. Germline values: CDR1 SGHTA, CDR2 FQGNSA. V shed 3 bases and J 8 bases; nucleotides not matched to a gene: 8.

This clone was detected only a few times. The gene calls are TRBV6-6 and TRBJ2-1; a possible D gene is TRBD1 (5 bases). From germline, CDR1 is MNHNY and CDR2 SVGAGI (reference sequence). V was cut by 5 bases and J by 0 bases, with 17 bases left in between. This CDR3 comprises 17 residues. CDR3: CASSHLDRAISYNEQFF. CDR3 DNA sequence: TGTGCCAGCAGTCACCTCGACAGAGCTATCTCCTACAATGAGCAGTTCTTC.

The V and J genes are TRBV4-3 and TRBJ2-1; unclear D gene. Trimming shortened V by 2 bases and J by 0 bases, and 8 bases separated the two germline ends. Germline values: CDR1 LGHNA, CDR2 YSLEER. CDR3 length: 15 residues. The CDR3 region has the DNA TGCGCCAGCAGCCAAAACGGTAACTCCTACAATGAGCAGTTCTTC. Its translation: CASSQNGNSYNEQFF.

The chain uses TRBV19 and TRBJ2-1, with 13 bases that match TRBD2. Trimming at V came to 10 bases and at J to 10 bases, leaving 7 bases not matched to a gene. Germline CDR1 LNHDA, CDR2 SQIVND (reference sequence). The CDR3 consists of 13 residues. The CDR3 nucleotides are TGTGCCACAGGACTAGCGGGAGCTCGGGAGCAGTTCTTC. It codes for CATGLAGAREQFF.

The J gene is TRBJ2-7, the V gene TRBV29-1, with 14 nucleotides matching TRBD2. Germline assignment: CDR1 SQVTM and CDR2 ANQGSEA. Unmatched junction bases numbered 7, after V lost 7 bases and J lost 5 bases. The CDR3 runs 14 residues. CDR3: CSALPGLAGDEQYF. In DNA, the CDR3 is TGCAGCGCCCTACCGGGACTAGCGGGAGACGAGCAGTACTTC.

The chain couples TRBV15 to TRBJ1-4; D unresolved. This CDR3 has 12 residues. V lost 0 bases and J 7 bases, leaving 3 bases between the germline ends. Germline loops: CDR1 LNHNV, CDR2 YYDKDF (reference sequence). CDR3 sequence: CATSRDSEKLFF. The CDR3, as DNA: TGTGCCACCAGCAGAGATAGTGAAAAACTGTTTTTT.

J is TRBJ2-7 and V is TRBV28, with 10 bases fitting TRBD1. Germline V gene sequence: CDR1 MDHEN, CDR2 SYDVKM. There are 14 residues in the CDR3. The V gene end was trimmed by 6 bases and the J gene end by 3 bases; junction bases not matched to a gene: 5. CDR3 protein: CASRLGQGVYEQYF. CDR3 sequence (DNA): TGTGCCAGCAGACTAGGACAGGGGGTCTACGAGCAGTACTTC.

This chain uses TRBV19 with TRBJ2-4; TRBD1 matches 7 bases. Germline V gene lookup returns CDR1 LNHDA and CDR2 SQIVND (reference sequence). The V gene end was trimmed by 10 bases and the J gene end by 6 bases; junction bases not matched to a gene: 6. This CDR3 has 12 residues. The CDR3: CATGTDANIQYF. In nucleotides, the CDR3 is TGTGCCACCGGGACAGACGCAAACATTCAGTACTTC.

The gene calls are TRBV6-5 and TRBJ2-7, with 8 bases identical to TRBD2. Trimming cost V 8 bases and J 9 bases; bases outside gene matches: 12. The germline gives CDR1 MNHEY, CDR2 SVGAGI. There are 13 residues in the CDR3. CDR3 nucleotides: TGTGCCAGCCGGACGGGAGGGCCCTCTCGGCAGTACTTC. This codes for CASRTGGPSRQYF.

This chain uses TRBV7-9 with TRBJ1-1; no definite D call. The V gene's germline CDR1 is SEHNR and CDR2 FQNEAQ (reference sequence). CDR3 size: 13 residues. The V end lost 2 bases, the J end lost 1 base, and 5 bases lay between the germline ends. The CDR3 is CASSLWANTEAFF. The CDR3 DNA reads TGTGCCAGCAGCTTATGGGCGAACACTGAAGCTTTCTTT.

V gene TRBV6-6 combines with J gene TRBJ2-7, with TRBD2 matching 7 bases. The V and J ends lost 6 bases and 6 bases, in that order; junction bases with no gene match: 8. The CDR3 sequence is 13 residues long. CDR1 and CDR2 (germline): MNHNY, SVGAGI (reference sequence). Here the CDR3 DNA reads TGTGCCAGCAGGAGCAGGGAGGGGAGCGAGCAGTACTTC. It translates to CASRSREGSEQYF.

The genes are TRBV21-1 and TRBJ1-3. TRBV21-1 is a listed pseudogene. CDR3 length: 17 amino acids. CDR3 DNA: TGTGCCAGCAGCAAAGGTTCTGCCAGCGGCTCTGGAAACACCATATATTTT. This codes for CASSKGSASGSGNTIYF.

This clone was detected only once. The CDR3 protein is CASSLGRGQPQHF. The CDR3 DNA reads as TGTGCCAGCAGTTTAGGCAGGGGTCAGCCCCAGCATTTT. The genes are TRBV28 and TRBJ1-5, with a tentative D call TRBD1 (6 bases). Germline V gene lookup returns CDR1 MDHEN and CDR2 SYDVKM. The V and J ends lost 2 bases and 6 bases respectively, with 8 bases between them. The CDR3 has 13 amino acids.

V and J are TRBV5-6 and TRBJ2-2; 7 bases match TRBD1. From germline, CDR1 is SGHDT and CDR2 YYEEEE. The CDR3 is 15 amino acids. V was clipped by 5 bases and J by 6 bases; unmatched bases: 10. The CDR3 DNA is TGTGCCAGCAGTAGCAGGGGGATGTCCCCCGGGGAGCTGTTTTTT. Translated: CASSSRGMSPGELFF.

V usage is TRBV9 and J usage is TRBJ2-1; 9 bases map to TRBD2. CDR3 size: 16 residues. Germline CDR1 SGDLS, CDR2 YYNGEE. J was trimmed by 4 bases and V by 0 bases; bases with no gene match: 5. CDR3 nucleotide sequence: TGTGCCAGCAGCGTAGGTAAGCGGGAGGTATACAATGAGCAGTTCTTC. Protein product: CASSVGKREVYNEQFF. Full variable domain (rest looked up from reference TRBV9 and TRBJ2-1): DSGVTQTPKHLITATGQRVTLRCSPRSGDLSVYWYQQSLDQGLQFLIQYYNGEERAKGNILERFSAQQFPDLHSELNLSSLELGDSALYFCASSVGKREVYNEQFFGPGTRLTVL.

This chain connects TRBV6-5 to TRBJ2-5, with TRBD2 matching over 8 bases. V lost 6 bases, J lost 4 bases, and 1 base stayed unmatched. The CDR3 sequence is 12 residues long. Germline CDR1 and CDR2: MNHEY and SVGAGI. The CDR3 sequence: CASRSGGETQYF. In DNA form, the CDR3 reads TGTGCCAGCAGGAGCGGGGGAGAGACCCAGTACTTC.

The genes are TRBV5-6 and TRBJ2-5, with 7 bases fitting TRBD2. Germline CDR1 SGHDT, CDR2 YYEEEE. V lost 0 bases to trimming and J lost 2 bases; unmatched junction nucleotides: 7. The CDR3 loop spans 16 amino acids. This CDR3 is CASSLAWSGNQETQYF. For the CDR3, the DNA is TGTGCCAGCAGCTTGGCCTGGAGCGGGAATCAAGAGACCCAGTACTTC.